The 6 T cell receptor beta chains below were found in one sample sequenced in a study of vaccination effects on CD4 cells after COVID-19. The antigens of these receptors remain unknown. Having been cultured for around ten days, the cells underwent CD4+ T cell isolation. Of the BNT162b2 and mRNA-1273 vaccines, participants received two doses of one or the other. Here immunoSEQ multiplex PCR was the method, and the copy in TCRdb shows in-frame clones only, minus some. Here the sample spans about 47,000 clones, around 70% being singletons. The sequenced sample was CD4+ T cells from PBMCs cultured without peptide, obtained after COVID-19 vaccination. Source of these receptors: a human donor who received a COVID-19 vaccine.

This chain joins TRBV12-3 or TRBV12-4 and TRBJ2-2; no clear D. Trimming removed 6 bases at V and 6 bases at J, with 8 bases between. The CDR3 covers 12 residues. The CDR3 spells CASSPGPGELFF. CDR3 nucleotides: TGTGCCAGCAGCCCAGGTCCCGGGGAGCTGTTTTTT.

The chain couples TRBV4-1 to TRBJ1-1; TRBD1 might be the D (6 bases). The V gene lost 3 bases and the J gene lost 0 bases, with 14 bases spanning the gap. The germline V gene has CDR1 MGHRA and CDR2 YSYEKL. The CDR3 length is 16 residues. The CDR3 nucleotides read TGCGCCAGCAGCCACAGGGGCGGGTCGGTGAACACTGAAGCTTTCTTT. This gives the protein CASSHRGGSVNTEAFF.

The genes are TRBV18 and TRBJ1-4; 8 positions agree with TRBD1. Germline CDR1 and CDR2: KGHSH and LQKENI. J lost 6 bases, V lost 5 bases, and 2 bases had no gene match. This CDR3 region has 13 residues. The CDR3 spells CASSSQGDEKLFF. The CDR3 nucleotides are TGTGCCAGCTCATCACAGGGGGATGAAAAACTGTTTTTT.

As DNA, the CDR3 is TGTGCCAGCAGTGGGACTAGCGGGAGGGATGAGCAGTTCTTC. Translated: CASSGTSGRDEQFF. The rearrangement uses TRBV6-4 and TRBJ2-1; 15 nucleotides agree with TRBD2. Germline V gene sequence: CDR1 MRHNA, CDR2 SNTAGT. The CDR3 has 14 residues. After removal of 4 bases from V and 8 bases from J, the junction contained 0 bases not matched to a gene.

V gene TRBV7-9 combines with J gene TRBJ2-2; D is uncertain. Per the germline V gene, CDR1 is SEHNR and CDR2 is FQNEAQ (reference sequence). The ends were cut back, 0 bases at V and 2 bases at J, with 7 bases in the middle. The CDR3 has 15 amino acids. This chain's CDR3 is CASSLAGENTGELFF. CDR3 bases: TGTGCCAGCAGCTTAGCGGGTGAAAACACCGGGGAGCTGTTTTTT.

The chain links TRBV4-1 to TRBJ1-2, with D possibly being TRBD1 (5 bases). Germline values: CDR1 MGHRA, CDR2 YSYEKL. The V gene lost 0 bases and the J gene lost 5 bases, with 16 bases spanning the gap. The CDR3 runs 16 residues. The CDR3 region has the DNA TGCGCCAGCAGCCAAGATAGGATGAGGGGAACTTATGGCTACACCTTC. Its translation is CASSQDRMRGTYGYTF.